These T cell receptor beta chains were read from a single sample in a study. TCRdb redid the calling of the 5' RACE reads with MiXCR, one entry per CDR3 protein. Of 35,000 to 50,000 distinct CDR3 sequences detected, about 29% appear once; the ten largest clones hold roughly 4.1%. Source material: tumor-infiltrating memory CD4+ T cells sorted from the breast tumor. Source of these receptors: a female donor with breast cancer. Both conserved end residues are part of each CDR3. Fields, in order: D gene, clone size, V gene, J gene, CDR3 protein, CDR3 DNA. D genes are given only for firm matches. Expanded clones get a size class; other rows say once, few or many, or leave the size out.

d_call: TRBD1
clone_size: few
v_call: TRBV28
j_call: TRBJ2-2
cdr3_aa: CAILDRDQSGELFF
cdr3_nt: TGTGCCATCTTAGACAGGGATCAGTCCGGGGAGCTGTTTTTT

d_call: NA
clone_size: few
v_call: TRBV28
j_call: TRBJ1-3
cdr3_aa: CASSPTGGNTIYF
cdr3_nt: TGTGCCAGCAGCCCTACTGGGGGAAACACCATATATTTT

d_call: NA
clone_size: NA
v_call: TRBV28
j_call: TRBJ1-2
cdr3_aa: CATTKQGANYGYTF
cdr3_nt: TGTGCCACTACCAAACAGGGCGCTAACTATGGCTACACCTTC

d_call: TRBD1
clone_size: NA
v_call: TRBV3-1
j_call: TRBJ2-5
cdr3_aa: CASFSGTGEETQYF
cdr3_nt: TGTGCCAGCTTCTCCGGGACAGGGGAAGAGACCCAGTACTTC

d_call: NA
clone_size: NA
v_call: TRBV5-1
j_call: TRBJ1-2
cdr3_aa: CASSSPGPYTF
cdr3_nt: TGCGCCAGCAGCTCCCCAGGGCCCTACACCTTC

d_call: NA
clone_size: NA
v_call: TRBV9
j_call: TRBJ2-7
cdr3_aa: CASSVRVAGKVDGSTYEQYF
cdr3_nt: TGTGCCAGCAGCGTAAGGGTCGCGGGAAAGGTCGACGGCTCAACCTACGAGCAGTACTTC

d_call: NA
clone_size: NA
v_call: TRBV20-1
j_call: TRBJ2-7
cdr3_aa: CSARDSKTISYEQYF
cdr3_nt: TGCAGTGCTAGAGATAGTAAGACAATATCCTACGAGCAGTACTTC

d_call: TRBD2
clone_size: NA
v_call: TRBV7-3
j_call: TRBJ2-5
cdr3_aa: CASSLSKRGQETQYF
cdr3_nt: TGTGCCAGCAGCCTATCCAAGCGGGGGCAAGAGACCCAGTACTTC

d_call: NA
clone_size: NA
v_call: TRBV28
j_call: TRBJ1-1
cdr3_aa: CASSNPYRDVKNTEAFF
cdr3_nt: TGTGCCAGCTCGAATCCTTACAGGGACGTAAAGAACACTGAAGCTTTCTTT

d_call: NA
clone_size: NA
v_call: TRBV5-5
j_call: TRBJ2-2
cdr3_aa: CASSPASVGGELFF
cdr3_nt: TGTGCCAGCAGCCCGGCCAGCGTCGGCGGGGAGCTGTTTTTT

d_call: NA
clone_size: few
v_call: TRBV7-2
j_call: TRBJ2-7
cdr3_aa: CASSLEVSRSYEQYF
cdr3_nt: TGTGCCAGCAGCTTAGAAGTGAGCCGATCCTACGAGCAGTACTTC

d_call: NA
clone_size: once
v_call: TRBV4-1
j_call: TRBJ2-7
cdr3_aa: CASSQDPRRVSYEQYF
cdr3_nt: TGCGCCAGCAGCCAAGATCCGAGGAGGGTCTCCTACGAGCAGTACTTC

d_call: NA
clone_size: NA
v_call: TRBV7-9
j_call: TRBJ1-5
cdr3_aa: CASSLASGGPFSRGNQPQHF
cdr3_nt: TGTGCCAGCAGCTTAGCGAGTGGGGGACCCTTCTCTCGGGGCAATCAGCCCCAGCATTTT

d_call: NA
clone_size: NA
v_call: TRBV7-3
j_call: TRBJ2-3
cdr3_aa: CASSPLRGTDTQYF
cdr3_nt: TGTGCCAGCAGCCCCTTAAGGGGCACAGATACGCAGTATTTT

d_call: TRBD2
clone_size: NA
v_call: TRBV2
j_call: TRBJ2-1
cdr3_aa: CASSAGGTRGDNEQFF
cdr3_nt: TGTGCCAGCAGTGCGGGGGGGACTAGAGGAGACAATGAGCAGTTCTTC

d_call: NA
clone_size: few
v_call: TRBV12-3/TRBV12-4
j_call: TRBJ1-2
cdr3_aa: CASSTRHNGYTF
cdr3_nt: TGTGCCAGCAGTACGAGACACAATGGCTACACCTTC

d_call: NA
clone_size: few
v_call: TRBV2
j_call: TRBJ2-7
cdr3_aa: CASSEARVHYEQYF
cdr3_nt: TGTGCCAGCAGTGAAGCCAGGGTCCACTACGAGCAGTACTTC

d_call: NA
clone_size: few
v_call: TRBV4-1
j_call: TRBJ1-5
cdr3_aa: CASSQLGQGGDQPQHF
cdr3_nt: TGCGCCAGCAGCCAGTTAGGCCAGGGTGGGGATCAGCCCCAGCATTTT

d_call: NA
clone_size: NA
v_call: TRBV11-2
j_call: TRBJ2-3
cdr3_aa: CASSLMRTTSTDTQYF
cdr3_nt: TGTGCCAGCAGCTTAATGCGGACGACTAGCACAGATACGCAGTATTTT

d_call: TRBD1
clone_size: few
v_call: TRBV9
j_call: TRBJ2-7
cdr3_aa: CASSGRTGSHEQYF
cdr3_nt: TGTGCCAGCAGCGGACGGACAGGGTCACACGAGCAGTACTTC

d_call: TRBD1
clone_size: NA
v_call: TRBV12-3/TRBV12-4
j_call: TRBJ1-1
cdr3_aa: CASTAGQFFNTEAFF
cdr3_nt: TGTGCCAGCACCGCGGGACAGTTTTTTAACACTGAAGCTTTCTTT

d_call: NA
clone_size: NA
v_call: TRBV12-3/TRBV12-4
j_call: TRBJ1-5
cdr3_aa: CASTQGGAPNQPQHF
cdr3_nt: TGTGCCAGCACCCAAGGGGGGGCCCCTAATCAGCCCCAGCATTTT

d_call: NA
clone_size: NA
v_call: TRBV6-6
j_call: TRBJ2-5
cdr3_aa: CASSQSGETQYF
cdr3_nt: TGTGCCAGCAGCCAATCCGGGGAGACCCAGTACTTC

d_call: TRBD1
clone_size: NA
v_call: TRBV29-1
j_call: TRBJ1-2
cdr3_aa: CSVEGPGGWRGGGYTF
cdr3_nt: TGCAGCGTTGAAGGTCCAGGGGGGTGGCGCGGCGGCGGCTACACCTTC

d_call: NA
clone_size: NA
v_call: TRBV28
j_call: TRBJ1-5
cdr3_aa: CASSLPRVSNQPQHF
cdr3_nt: TGTGCCAGCAGTTTACCAAGGGTTAGCAATCAGCCCCAGCATTTT

d_call: TRBD1
clone_size: few
v_call: TRBV4-1
j_call: TRBJ1-1
cdr3_aa: CASSQPWTGAGTEAFF
cdr3_nt: TGCGCCAGCAGCCAACCCTGGACAGGAGCGGGCACTGAAGCTTTCTTT

d_call: TRBD1
clone_size: many
v_call: TRBV10-3
j_call: TRBJ2-7
cdr3_aa: CAISRRDRDPEQYF
cdr3_nt: TGTGCCATCAGCAGGCGGGACAGGGACCCCGAGCAGTACTTC

d_call: TRBD1
clone_size: NA
v_call: TRBV5-1
j_call: TRBJ2-3
cdr3_aa: CASSSGQGMTDTQYF
cdr3_nt: TGCGCCAGCAGCTCAGGACAGGGAATGACAGATACGCAGTATTTT

d_call: NA
clone_size: few
v_call: TRBV6-2/TRBV6-3
j_call: TRBJ1-5
cdr3_aa: CASTLGAYNNQSQHF
cdr3_nt: TGTGCCAGCACCCTCGGGGCGTACAACAATCAGTCCCAGCATTTT

d_call: TRBD2
clone_size: few
v_call: TRBV20-1
j_call: TRBJ2-7
cdr3_aa: CSARYSGGTYEQYF
cdr3_nt: TGCAGTGCTAGATACAGCGGGGGAACCTACGAGCAGTACTTC

d_call: NA
clone_size: NA
v_call: TRBV7-9
j_call: TRBJ1-1
cdr3_aa: CASSRESDTEAFF
cdr3_nt: TGTGCCAGCAGCCGGGAGAGCGACACTGAAGCTTTCTTT

d_call: NA
clone_size: NA
v_call: TRBV12-5
j_call: TRBJ2-1
cdr3_aa: CASGLGQAYNEQFF
cdr3_nt: TGTGCTAGTGGTTTGGGACAGGCCTACAATGAGCAGTTCTTC

d_call: NA
clone_size: NA
v_call: TRBV5-4
j_call: TRBJ2-1
cdr3_aa: CASSHRDSHNEQFF
cdr3_nt: TGTGCCAGCAGCCACCGGGACTCCCACAATGAGCAGTTCTTC

d_call: NA
clone_size: NA
v_call: TRBV12-3/TRBV12-4
j_call: TRBJ1-1
cdr3_aa: CASSPPHRDTEAFF
cdr3_nt: TGTGCCAGCAGTCCGCCTCACAGGGACACTGAAGCTTTCTTT

d_call: NA
clone_size: NA
v_call: TRBV10-3
j_call: TRBJ1-5
cdr3_aa: CAISESLDSSNQPQHF
cdr3_nt: TGTGCCATCAGTGAGTCCTTAGACAGTAGCAATCAGCCCCAGCATTTT

d_call: NA
clone_size: many
v_call: TRBV20-1
j_call: TRBJ1-6
cdr3_aa: CSARIARQDSPLHF
cdr3_nt: TGCAGTGCTAGAATCGCCCGCCAGGATTCACCCCTCCACTTT

d_call: NA
clone_size: few
v_call: TRBV10-3
j_call: TRBJ2-3
cdr3_aa: CAISEGTDPIGDTQYF
cdr3_nt: TGTGCCATCAGTGAGGGAACGGACCCTATTGGGGATACGCAGTATTTT

d_call: NA
clone_size: NA
v_call: TRBV20-1
j_call: TRBJ2-1
cdr3_aa: CSAPELARVSDEQFF
cdr3_nt: TGCAGTGCGCCCGAGCTAGCGCGAGTTTCAGATGAGCAGTTCTTC

d_call: NA
clone_size: NA
v_call: TRBV29-1
j_call: TRBJ2-3
cdr3_aa: CSVDGRRSTDTQYF
cdr3_nt: TGCAGCGTTGATGGCAGGAGAAGCACAGATACGCAGTATTTT

d_call: NA
clone_size: NA
v_call: TRBV6-2/TRBV6-3
j_call: TRBJ2-6
cdr3_aa: CASTPPGSGANVLTF
cdr3_nt: TGTGCCAGCACCCCCCCGGGCTCTGGGGCCAACGTCCTGACTTTC

d_call: NA
clone_size: NA
v_call: TRBV5-5
j_call: TRBJ1-3
cdr3_aa: CAGSLDGDSGNTIYF
cdr3_nt: TGTGCCGGCAGCTTGGATGGGGACTCTGGAAACACCATATATTTT

d_call: NA
clone_size: few
v_call: TRBV7-9
j_call: TRBJ2-3
cdr3_aa: CASSLDVGSDTQYF
cdr3_nt: TGTGCCAGCAGCTTAGACGTGGGATCAGATACGCAGTATTTT

d_call: NA
clone_size: few
v_call: TRBV24-1
j_call: TRBJ2-5
cdr3_aa: CATSDLHTAGETQYF
cdr3_nt: TGTGCCACCAGTGATTTGCATACGGCCGGAGAGACCCAGTACTTC

d_call: NA
clone_size: few
v_call: TRBV7-9
j_call: TRBJ2-2
cdr3_aa: CASSSSEGGLTGELFF
cdr3_nt: TGTGCCAGCAGCTCGTCGGAAGGGGGGCTCACCGGGGAGCTGTTTTTT

d_call: NA
clone_size: few
v_call: TRBV4-2
j_call: TRBJ1-2
cdr3_aa: CASSPRPRGPNYGYTF
cdr3_nt: TGTGCCAGCAGCCCCCGGCCACGGGGTCCTAACTATGGCTACACCTTC

d_call: NA
clone_size: few
v_call: TRBV6-5
j_call: TRBJ1-1
cdr3_aa: CASRNIGSGREAFF
cdr3_nt: TGTGCCAGCCGGAACATAGGTTCGGGGAGAGAAGCTTTCTTT

d_call: NA
clone_size: NA
v_call: TRBV7-9
j_call: TRBJ2-7
cdr3_aa: CASSSPGREYEQYF
cdr3_nt: TGTGCCAGCAGCTCGCCCGGGAGAGAATACGAGCAGTACTTC

d_call: NA
clone_size: NA
v_call: TRBV7-6
j_call: TRBJ2-1
cdr3_aa: CASSQQSSEQFF
cdr3_nt: TGTGCCAGCAGCCAACAAAGCAGTGAGCAGTTCTTC

d_call: TRBD2
clone_size: NA
v_call: TRBV7-3
j_call: TRBJ2-1
cdr3_aa: CASSLITSGRNEQFF
cdr3_nt: TGTGCCAGCAGCTTAATTACTAGCGGGAGAAATGAGCAGTTCTTC

d_call: TRBD2
clone_size: NA
v_call: TRBV10-3
j_call: TRBJ2-3
cdr3_aa: CAISEGRAGGSTDTQYF
cdr3_nt: TGTGCCATCAGTGAGGGGCGAGCGGGAGGATCCACAGATACGCAGTATTTT

d_call: NA
clone_size: many
v_call: TRBV4-1
j_call: TRBJ2-3
cdr3_aa: CASSRSEADTQYF
cdr3_nt: TGCGCCAGCAGCCGTAGTGAGGCAGATACGCAGTATTTT

d_call: TRBD1
clone_size: NA
v_call: TRBV7-9
j_call: TRBJ2-6
cdr3_aa: CASSDIEPGQRSSGANVLTF
cdr3_nt: TGTGCCAGCAGTGATATAGAACCGGGACAGAGGTCCTCTGGGGCCAACGTCCTGACTTTC

d_call: TRBD2
clone_size: few
v_call: TRBV29-1
j_call: TRBJ2-7
cdr3_aa: CSVDSGSFGEQYF
cdr3_nt: TGCAGCGTTGACAGCGGGAGCTTTGGCGAGCAGTACTTC

d_call: TRBD2
clone_size: many
v_call: TRBV7-9
j_call: TRBJ2-3
cdr3_aa: CASSPGTSPLDTQYF
cdr3_nt: TGTGCCAGCAGCCCCGGGACTAGCCCACTAGATACGCAGTATTTT

d_call: NA
clone_size: NA
v_call: TRBV5-1
j_call: TRBJ2-3
cdr3_aa: CASNLPGEADTQYF
cdr3_nt: TGCGCCAGCAACCTACCCGGGGAGGCAGATACGCAGTATTTT

d_call: NA
clone_size: NA
v_call: TRBV5-6
j_call: TRBJ1-6
cdr3_aa: CASRRLQSNSYNSPLHF
cdr3_nt: TGTGCCAGCAGACGCCTTCAGTCGAACTCCTATAATTCACCCCTCCACTTT